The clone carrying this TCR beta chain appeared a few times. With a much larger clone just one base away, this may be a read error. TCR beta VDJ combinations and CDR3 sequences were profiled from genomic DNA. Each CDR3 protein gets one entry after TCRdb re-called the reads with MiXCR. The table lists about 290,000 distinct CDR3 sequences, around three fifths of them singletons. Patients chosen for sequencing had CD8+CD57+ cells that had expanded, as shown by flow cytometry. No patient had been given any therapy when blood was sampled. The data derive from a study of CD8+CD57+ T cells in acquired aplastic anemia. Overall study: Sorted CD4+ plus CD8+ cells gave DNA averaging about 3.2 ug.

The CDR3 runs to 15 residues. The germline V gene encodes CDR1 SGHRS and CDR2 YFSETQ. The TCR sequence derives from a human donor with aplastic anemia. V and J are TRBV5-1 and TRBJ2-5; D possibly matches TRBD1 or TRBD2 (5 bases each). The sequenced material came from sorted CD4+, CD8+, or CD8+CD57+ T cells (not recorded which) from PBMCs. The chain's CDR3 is CASSLRGPGQGTQYF. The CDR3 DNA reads TGCGCCAGCAGCTTACGAGGACCGGGGCAAGGGACCCAGTACTTC. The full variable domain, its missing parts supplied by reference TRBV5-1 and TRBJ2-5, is KAGVTQTPRYLIKTRGQQVTLSCSPISGHRSVSWYQQTPGQGLQFLFEYFSETQRNKGNFPGRFSGRQFSNSRSEMNVSTLELGDSALYLCASSLRGPGQGTQYFGPGTRLLVL.